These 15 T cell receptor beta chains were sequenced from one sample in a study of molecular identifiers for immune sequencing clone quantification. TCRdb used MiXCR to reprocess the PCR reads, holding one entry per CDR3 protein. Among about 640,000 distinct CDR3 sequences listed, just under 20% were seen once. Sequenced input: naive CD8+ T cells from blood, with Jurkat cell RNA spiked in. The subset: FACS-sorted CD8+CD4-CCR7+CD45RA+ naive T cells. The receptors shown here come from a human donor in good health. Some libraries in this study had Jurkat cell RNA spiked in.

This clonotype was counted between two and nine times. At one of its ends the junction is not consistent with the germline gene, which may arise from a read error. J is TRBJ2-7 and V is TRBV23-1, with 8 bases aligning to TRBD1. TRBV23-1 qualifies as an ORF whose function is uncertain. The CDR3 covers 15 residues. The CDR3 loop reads CASSQSVGQGYEQYF. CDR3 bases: TGCGCCAGCAGTCAATCGGTAGGACAGGGTTACGAGCAGTACTTT.

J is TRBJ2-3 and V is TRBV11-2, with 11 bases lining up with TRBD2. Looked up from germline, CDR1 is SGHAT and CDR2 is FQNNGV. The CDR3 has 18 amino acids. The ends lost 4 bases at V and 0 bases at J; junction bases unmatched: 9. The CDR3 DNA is TGTGCCAGCAGCTCCGGGACTAGCGGATTTACTAGCACAGATACGCAGTATTTT. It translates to CASSSGTSGFTSTDTQYF. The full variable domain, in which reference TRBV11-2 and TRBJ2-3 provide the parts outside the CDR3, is EAGVAQSPRYKIIEKRQSVAFWCNPISGHATLYWYQQILGQGPKLLIQFQNNGVVDDSQLPKDRFSAERLKGVDSTLKIQPAKLEDSAVYLCASSSGTSGFTSTDTQYFGPGTRLTVL.

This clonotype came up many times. CDR3 coding DNA: TGTGCCAGCAGCGTAGACCCCGGGGAGCTGTTTTTT. Its protein is CASSVDPGELFF. The V call is TRBV9, the J call TRBJ2-2; D gene ambiguous. Germline lookup yields CDR1 SGDLS and CDR2 YYNGEE. The V end lost 0 bases, the J end lost 6 bases, and 3 bases lay between the germline ends. The CDR3 covers 12 residues.

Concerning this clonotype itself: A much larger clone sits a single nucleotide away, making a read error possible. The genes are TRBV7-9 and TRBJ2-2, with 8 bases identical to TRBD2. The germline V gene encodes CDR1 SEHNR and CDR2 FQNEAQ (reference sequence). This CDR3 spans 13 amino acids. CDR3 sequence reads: CACSKTSDGELFF. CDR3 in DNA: TGTGCCTGCAGCAAGACTAGCGACGGGGAGCTGTTTTTT.

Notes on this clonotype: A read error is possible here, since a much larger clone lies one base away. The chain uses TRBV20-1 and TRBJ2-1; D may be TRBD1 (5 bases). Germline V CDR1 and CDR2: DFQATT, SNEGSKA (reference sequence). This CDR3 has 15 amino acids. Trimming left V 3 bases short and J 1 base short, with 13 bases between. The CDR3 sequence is CSASLQGASYNEQFF. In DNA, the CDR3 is TGCAGTGCTAGTCTCCAAGGGGCGTCCTACAATGAGCAGTTCTTC.

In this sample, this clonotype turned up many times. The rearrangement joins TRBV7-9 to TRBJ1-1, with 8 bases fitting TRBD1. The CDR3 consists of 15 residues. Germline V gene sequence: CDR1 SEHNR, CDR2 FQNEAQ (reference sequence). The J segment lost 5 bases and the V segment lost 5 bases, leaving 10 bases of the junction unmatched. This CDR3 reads CASSLTQGAGTEAFF. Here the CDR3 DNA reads TGTGCCAGCAGCCTCACCCAGGGGGCGGGAACTGAAGCTTTCTTT.

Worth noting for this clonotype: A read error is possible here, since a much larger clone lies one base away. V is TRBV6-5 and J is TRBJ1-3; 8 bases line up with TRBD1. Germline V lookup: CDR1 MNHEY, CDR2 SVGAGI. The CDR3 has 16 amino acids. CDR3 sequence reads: CASSMPARGLGNTMYF. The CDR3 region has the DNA TGTGCCAGCAGTATGCCGGCCAGGGGGCTTGGAAACACCATGTATTTT.

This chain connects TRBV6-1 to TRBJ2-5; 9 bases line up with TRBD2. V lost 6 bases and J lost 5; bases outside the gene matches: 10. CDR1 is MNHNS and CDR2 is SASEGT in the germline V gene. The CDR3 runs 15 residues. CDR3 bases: TGTGCCAGCAGCCCCGGGACTAGCTTTCCGGAGACCCAGTACTTC. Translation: CASSPGTSFPETQYF.

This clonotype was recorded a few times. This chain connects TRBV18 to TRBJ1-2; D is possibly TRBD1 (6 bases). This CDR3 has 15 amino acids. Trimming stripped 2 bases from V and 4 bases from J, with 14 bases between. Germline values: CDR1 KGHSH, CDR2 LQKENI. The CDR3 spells CASSPVPGAGYGYTF. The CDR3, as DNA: TGTGCCAGCTCACCAGTACCGGGGGCAGGCTATGGCTACACCTTC.

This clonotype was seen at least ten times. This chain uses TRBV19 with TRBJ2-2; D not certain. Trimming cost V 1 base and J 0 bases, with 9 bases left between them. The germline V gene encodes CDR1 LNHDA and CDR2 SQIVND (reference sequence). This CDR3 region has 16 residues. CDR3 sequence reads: CASSIGTRANTGELFF. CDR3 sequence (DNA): TGTGCCAGTAGTATAGGGACGCGCGCGAACACCGGGGAGCTGTTTTTT.

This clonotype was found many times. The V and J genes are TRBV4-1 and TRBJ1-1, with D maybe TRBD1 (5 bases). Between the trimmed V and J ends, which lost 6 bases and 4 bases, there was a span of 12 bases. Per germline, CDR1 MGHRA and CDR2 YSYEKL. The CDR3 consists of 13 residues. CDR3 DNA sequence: TGCGCCAGCAGGTACCAGGGTACCACTGAAGCTTTCTTT. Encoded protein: CASRYQGTTEAFF.

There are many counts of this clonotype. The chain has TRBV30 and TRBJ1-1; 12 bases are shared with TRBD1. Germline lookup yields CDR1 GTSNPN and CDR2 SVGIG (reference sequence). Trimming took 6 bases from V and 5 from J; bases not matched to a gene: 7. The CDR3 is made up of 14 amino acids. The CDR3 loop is CACDGDRGQTEAFF. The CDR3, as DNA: TGTGCCTGCGACGGGGACAGGGGGCAAACTGAAGCTTTCTTT. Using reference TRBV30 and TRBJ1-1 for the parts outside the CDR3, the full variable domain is SQTIHQWPATLVQPVGSPLSLECTVEGTSNPNLYWYRQAAGRGLQLLFYSVGIGQISSEVPQNLSASRPQDRQFILSSKKLLLSDSGFYLCACDGDRGQTEAFFGQGTRLTVV.

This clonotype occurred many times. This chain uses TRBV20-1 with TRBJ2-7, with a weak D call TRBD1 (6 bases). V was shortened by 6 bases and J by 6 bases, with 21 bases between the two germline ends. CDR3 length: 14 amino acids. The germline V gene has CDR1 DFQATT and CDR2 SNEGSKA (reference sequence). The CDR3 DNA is TGCAGTGCCGAGGGGGATAAATACCCCGTCGAGCAGTACTTC. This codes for CSAEGDKYPVEQYF.

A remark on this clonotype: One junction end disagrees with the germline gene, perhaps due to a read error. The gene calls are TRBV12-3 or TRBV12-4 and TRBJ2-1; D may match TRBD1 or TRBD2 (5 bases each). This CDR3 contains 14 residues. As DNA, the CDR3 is TGTGCCAGCAATCCTCGGGGCTCCTACAGTGAGCAGTTCTTC. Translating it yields CASNPRGSYSEQFF.

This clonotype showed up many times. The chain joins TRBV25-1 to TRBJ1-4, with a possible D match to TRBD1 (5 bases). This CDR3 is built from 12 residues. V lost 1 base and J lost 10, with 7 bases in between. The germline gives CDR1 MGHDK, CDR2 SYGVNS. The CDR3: CASSEFGGKLFF. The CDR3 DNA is TGTGCCAGCAGTGAATTTGGGGGAAAACTGTTTTTT.